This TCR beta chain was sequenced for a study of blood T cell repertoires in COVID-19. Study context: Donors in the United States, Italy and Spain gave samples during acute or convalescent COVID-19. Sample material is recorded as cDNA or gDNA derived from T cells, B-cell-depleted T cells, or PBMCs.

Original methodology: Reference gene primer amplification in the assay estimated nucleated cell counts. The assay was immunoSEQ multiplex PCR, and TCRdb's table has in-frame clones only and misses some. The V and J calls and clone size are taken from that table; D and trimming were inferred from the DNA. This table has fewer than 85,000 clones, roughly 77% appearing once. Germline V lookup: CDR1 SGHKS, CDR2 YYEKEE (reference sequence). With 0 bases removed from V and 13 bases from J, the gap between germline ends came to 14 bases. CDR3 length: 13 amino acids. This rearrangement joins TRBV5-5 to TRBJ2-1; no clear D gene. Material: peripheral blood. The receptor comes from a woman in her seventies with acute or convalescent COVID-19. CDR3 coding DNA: TGTGCCAGCAGCTTGGGACCGAGGTCGGATCAGTTCTTC. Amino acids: CASSLGPRSDQFF.